The present T cell receptor (beta chain) was sequenced within a study of blood T cell repertoires in COVID-19. Study at large: COVID-19 samples, acute and convalescent, were from the United States, Italy and Spain. Sources were T cells, B-cell-depleted T cells, or PBMCs; the material itself was cDNA or gDNA.

Seattle-derived patients entered the study during active infection and were followed longitudinally. The V end was cut by 5 bases, the J end by 1 base, with 10 bases between. The CDR3 is made up of 14 amino acids. The germline gives CDR1 LNHDA, CDR2 SQIVND (reference sequence). In the original processing: Amplifying reference gene primers gave estimates of nucleated cell counts. Sequencing was performed with immunoSEQ multiplex PCR; in TCRdb, only in-frame clones are kept and a portion is missing. V and J calls and clone size are given by that table; D and trimming were obtained from the DNA. This sample has over 250,000 clones, with 90% to 95% found just once.

The sequencing sample was made of peripheral blood. This rearrangement joins TRBV19 to TRBJ2-3; D might be TRBD2 (5 bases). The receptor comes from a woman between 25 and 40 years old with COVID-19, enrolled during active disease. The CDR3 sequence: CASSGRLGTDTQYF. The CDR3 bases are TGTGCCAGTAGTGGGAGATTGGGCACAGATACGCAGTATTTT.